The rows below give T cell receptor beta chains drawn from one sample of a study of blood T cell repertoires in COVID-19. Clones were sequenced by immunoSEQ multiplex PCR, and TCRdb holds only the in-frame ones, with some missing. The repertoire consists of about 150,000 clones, with 80% to 90% occurring once and the leading ten covering about 1.9%. The sample comprised peripheral blood. These receptors were obtained from an elderly woman with acute or convalescent COVID-19. The CDR3 runs from the conserved cysteine through the conserved F or W. A D gene is named only where the DNA matches it firmly. Clone size is shown for a subset of rows, as once, few, many or a class of expanded clone.

V	D	size	J	DNA	CDR3
TRBV19	.	.	TRBJ2-7	TGTGCCACTCGACCCACGTACCAGGTAGTCGACGAGCAGTACTTC	CATRPTYQVVDEQYF
TRBV6-1	.	.	TRBJ1-2	TGTGCCAGCAGTGAAAGACAGATTAACTATGGCTACACCTTC	CASSERQINYGYTF
TRBV4-3	TRBD2	.	TRBJ2-1	TGCGCCAGCAGCCAAGATTTGCCTAGCGGGACCCTATACAATGAGCAGTTCTTC	CASSQDLPSGTLYNEQFF
TRBV3-1/TRBV3-2	TRBD1	.	TRBJ1-4	TGTGCCAGCAGAGCCATAGGACAGGATGATGAAAAACTGTTTTTT	CASRAIGQDDEKLFF
TRBV29-1	TRBD2	.	TRBJ2-3	TGCAGCCCGCGGGGGGGACTAGCGGGTCAAAATACGCAGTATTTT	CSPRGGLAGQNTQYF
TRBV3-1/TRBV3-2	.	.	TRBJ1-1	TGTGCCAGCAGCCAATTAGAGAACACTGAAGCTTTCTTT	CASSQLENTEAFF
TRBV4-1	TRBD1	.	TRBJ1-2	TGCGCCAGCAGCCAGGAAGACAGGGGTGGGTATGGCTACACCTTC	CASSQEDRGGYGYTF
TRBV6-6	.	.	TRBJ2-1	TGTGCCGCCTGGCAAACGGGAGTTGGGAATGAGCAGTTCTTC	CAAWQTGVGNEQFF
TRBV29-1	.	.	TRBJ2-4	TGCAGCGTCAAAATGGGGGCCGGTGGGATTCAGTACTTC	CSVKMGAGGIQYF
TRBV4-2	TRBD2	.	TRBJ2-5	TGTGCCAGCAGCCAACTAGCGGGGGAAGAAGAGACCCAGTACTTC	CASSQLAGEEETQYF
TRBV9	TRBD1	.	TRBJ2-7	TGTGCCAGCAGCGTCGAGGGACAGGGGATCAACGAGCAGTACTTC	CASSVEGQGINEQYF
TRBV15	TRBD2	.	TRBJ2-5	TGTGCCACCGAGAAGGTCACATGGGCGGGAGGAGGAGAGACCCAGTACTTC	CATEKVTWAGGGETQYF
TRBV3-1/TRBV3-2	.	.	TRBJ2-5	TGTGCCAGCAGCCAAGCTCGTGGGGGCCTACGGGTCGAGACCCAGTACTTC	CASSQARGGLRVETQYF
TRBV12-3/TRBV12-4	.	few	TRBJ2-7	TGTGCCAGCAGTTTAAGGGGCGAGCAGTACTTC	CASSLRGEQYF
TRBV19	.	.	TRBJ1-2	TGTGCCAGTAGTATGGGAGGCGGAGGGAACTATGGCTACACCTTC	CASSMGGGGNYGYTF
TRBV7-2	.	once	TRBJ2-5	TGTGCCAGCAGCTCAACTAGAGCTAGTGGGGAGACCCAGTACTTC	CASSSTRASGETQYF
TRBV18	.	once	TRBJ2-3	TGTGCCAGCTCACCCTACGGACTAATCACAGATACGCAGTATTTT	CASSPYGLITDTQYF
TRBV28	TRBD1	.	TRBJ1-6	TGTGCCAGCAGTTTTAGTAGGGGGCAAAATTCACCCCTCCACTTT	CASSFSRGQNSPLHF